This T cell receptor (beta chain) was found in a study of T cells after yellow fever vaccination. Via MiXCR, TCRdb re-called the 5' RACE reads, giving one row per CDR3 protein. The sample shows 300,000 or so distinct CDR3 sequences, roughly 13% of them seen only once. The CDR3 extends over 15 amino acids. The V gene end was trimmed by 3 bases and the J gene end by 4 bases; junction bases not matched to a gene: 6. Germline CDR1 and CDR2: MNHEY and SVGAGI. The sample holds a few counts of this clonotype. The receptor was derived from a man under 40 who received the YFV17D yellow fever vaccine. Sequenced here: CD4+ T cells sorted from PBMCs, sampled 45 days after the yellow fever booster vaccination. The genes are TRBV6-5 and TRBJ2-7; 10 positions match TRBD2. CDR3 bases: TGTGCCAGCAGTTATGGAGGTAGCGGGAGGTACGAGCAGTACTTC. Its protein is CASSYGGSGRYEQYF.